This T cell receptor (beta chain) was sequenced during a study of blood T cell repertoires in COVID-19. The protocol was immunoSEQ multiplex PCR, while the TCRdb copy is restricted to in-frame clones and leaves out a portion. The repertoire has around 180,000 clones, 88% of them found once; the top ten carry 20% to 30%. V was trimmed by 3 bases and J by 3 bases, leaving 16 bases between them. Per germline, CDR1 WNHNN and CDR2 SYGVQD (reference sequence). This CDR3 comprises 16 residues. The V gene is TRBV10-1, the J gene TRBJ2-3; a weak D match, TRBD2 (5 bases). The sample comprised peripheral blood. The clonotype was recovered from a man in his 60s with acute or convalescent COVID-19. The CDR3 protein is CASSDGTSGRTDTQYF. In DNA form, the CDR3 reads TGCGCCAGCAGTGATGGCACCTCGGGAAGGACAGATACGCAGTATTTT.